A single sample is the source of the 9 T cell receptor beta chains below, sequenced in a study of T-cell memory formation after mild COVID-19 (dated by TCRdb to the early 2020s). Libraries were made using 5' RACE. Sequencing took place on an Illumina NovaSeq 6000. TCRdb reprocessing: public reads trimmed at Q25 with fastp, clones called with MiXCR, in-frame beta chains kept. A single entry per CDR3 protein holds the most common genes and DNA from its merged rows. This sample gives some 130,000 distinct CDR3 sequences in total; over 15% of them show up just once. The ten largest account for approximately 5.5% of the sample. The sample consisted of PBMCs or a T cell subset sorted from them (not recorded which). The receptors come from a man aged 18 to 30 who had mild COVID-19 (a few samples of this study predate the infection). The sample titles of this study are shuffled in the database, so cell type and time point are left out; the donor was told from shared clones.

This chain connects TRBV7-9 to TRBJ2-3; no clear D. The germline V gene encodes CDR1 SEHNR and CDR2 FQNEAQ (reference sequence). This CDR3 has 19 residues. V was cut by 1 base and J by 4 bases, with 24 bases left in between. CDR3 DNA: TGTGCCAGCAGCTTAGGGTCGTTAAAGGCCAACCTTCTAGCAGATACGCAGTATTTT. Translation: CASSLGSLKANLLADTQYF.

This clonotype appeared a few times. This chain joins TRBV6-5 and TRBJ2-7, with D tentatively TRBD1 (6 bases). The germline V gene has CDR1 MNHEY and CDR2 SVGAGI. Trimming removed 2 bases from V and 6 bases from J, with 17 bases in between. This CDR3 is built from 15 residues. CDR3 DNA: TGTGCCAGCAGTTACCAGGCAGGGGTTCACCCCGAGCAGTACTTC. It codes for CASSYQAGVHPEQYF.

The V and J genes are TRBV2 and TRBJ2-2; unclear D gene. Deletions cut 6 bases from V and 3 bases from J, with 14 bases between. Looked up from germline, CDR1 is SNHLY and CDR2 is FYNNEI. The CDR3 is made up of 15 amino acids. This CDR3 reads CASSSSGPDTGELFF. The DNA of the CDR3 is TGTGCCAGCAGCAGCTCCGGGCCGGACACCGGGGAGCTGTTTTTT.

This clonotype was observed a handful of times. The chain is built from TRBV7-6 and TRBJ1-3; D gene uncertain. This CDR3 is 15 amino acids long. Germline CDR1 and CDR2: SGHVS and FNYEAQ. V was trimmed by 4 bases and J by 2 bases, leaving 12 bases between them. CDR3 sequence: CASSSASGAGNTIYF. DNA for the CDR3: TGTGCCAGCAGCTCGGCCTCTGGAGCTGGAAACACCATATATTTT.

This chain links TRBV18 with TRBJ1-5; TRBD1 matches 9 bases. The CDR3 is made up of 16 amino acids. V gave up 4 bases and J gave up 0 bases; unmatched junction bases: 4. The germline V gene has CDR1 KGHSH and CDR2 LQKENI. The CDR3 sequence: CASSLGTGNSNQPQHF. CDR3 sequence (DNA): TGTGCCAGCTCACTAGGGACAGGGAATAGCAATCAGCCCCAGCATTTT.

This clonotype was counted only a few times. The chain has TRBV14 and TRBJ2-2, with TRBD1 identical over 8 bases. The CDR3 length is 18 residues. Germline V gene lookup returns CDR1 SGHDN and CDR2 FVKESK. V was pared by 5 bases and J by 5 bases, with 16 bases of the junction left unmatched. The CDR3 DNA is TGTGCCAGCAGCACTCGACAGGGGTCAGGTGGGATGACCGGGGAGCTGTTTTTT. Protein: CASSTRQGSGGMTGELFF.

This clonotype was observed a single time. The chain recombines TRBV2 with TRBJ2-3; D is perhaps TRBD2 (5 bases). The germline CDR1 and CDR2 sequences are SNHLY and FYNNEI. The V end lost 3 bases, the J end lost 5 bases, and 12 bases lay between the germline ends. The CDR3 is made up of 14 amino acids. The CDR3 nucleotides read TGTGCCAGCAGTGATCGGTCGGCGGGAGATACGCAGTATTTT. It translates to CASSDRSAGDTQYF. The whole variable domain, remainder taken from reference TRBV2 and TRBJ2-3, is EPEVTQTPSHQVTQMGQEVILRCVPISNHLYFYWYRQILGQKVEFLVSFYNNEISEKSEIFDDQFSVERPDGSNFTLKIRSTKLEDSAMYFCASSDRSAGDTQYFGPGTRLTVL.

Here the CDR3 DNA reads TGTGCCAGCAGTCGGACAGGCGTCCAAGAGACCCAGTACTTC. This sequence encodes CASSRTGVQETQYF. The rearrangement joins TRBV6-5 to TRBJ2-5, with 7 nucleotides matching TRBD1. The germline V gene has CDR1 MNHEY and CDR2 SVGAGI. The CDR3 sequence is 14 residues long. V was clipped by 5 bases and J by 1 base; unmatched bases: 4.

In its sample, this clonotype was seen a few times. V is TRBV6-5 and J is TRBJ2-3, with a tentative D call TRBD2 (5 bases). V dropped 2 bases and J dropped 6 bases, with 6 bases sitting between them. This CDR3 has 12 residues. Germline CDR1 is MNHEY and CDR2 is SVGAGI. CDR3 in DNA: TGTGCCAGCAGTTACACGGGGGATACGCAGTATTTT. Protein sequence: CASSYTGDTQYF.